This entry lists 3 T cell receptor beta chains sequenced from one sample in a study of cytomegalovirus exposure and HLA in healthy donors. PCR employed 60 Vbeta and 13 Jbeta primers. This table comes from immunoSEQ multiplex PCR, and its TCRdb copy is limited to in-frame clones, with some not included. Here the sample table reports some 200,000 clones. The sequencing sample was made of PBMCs. These receptors all come from a girl aged 2 to 10 in good health and CMV-seropositive.

The V gene is TRBV11-1, the J gene TRBJ2-2; 8 bases map to TRBD2. CDR3 size: 18 residues. V dropped 4 bases and J dropped 6; count of bases not matched to a gene: 16. Per the germline V gene, CDR1 is SGHAT and CDR2 is FQDESV (reference sequence). The CDR3 DNA reads TGTGCCAGCAGCTCTAGAGAGGAAAGCGGGAGAGGAGCCGGGGAGCTGTTTTTT. It specifies CASSSREESGRGAGELFF.

The chain combines TRBV19 with TRBJ1-2, with 8 bases matching TRBD1. With 5 bases clipped from V and 9 bases from J, the junction kept 8 bases outside the gene matches. The CDR3 extends over 13 amino acids. Germline CDR1 LNHDA, CDR2 SQIVND (reference sequence). CDR3 loop: CASSVGQGVSYTF. The CDR3 DNA reads TGTGCCAGTAGTGTCGGACAGGGTGTGAGCTACACCTTC.

The chain has TRBV18 and TRBJ1-1; 9 nucleotides match TRBD1. Trimming cost V 6 bases and J 7 bases; bases outside gene matches: 0. This CDR3 comprises 11 residues. CDR1 KGHSH and CDR2 LQKENI come from the germline V gene. CDR3 sequence (DNA): TGTGCCAGCTCGGGACAGGGTGAAGCTTTCTTT. Residues: CASSGQGEAFF.